The next 27 T cell receptor beta chains were all read from a single sample in a study of blood T cell repertoires in COVID-19 (dated by TCRdb to about 2020). The library came from the immunoSEQ multiplex PCR assay. The immuneACCESS repertoire file appears here via TCRdb, limited to in-frame rearrangements. These files lack a portion of the clones; in checked studies, under half of the deficit traces to unresolved V genes, and the cause of the others is not known. Present in this sample are 52,000 or so clones, 87% of which were seen just once. Jointly, the top ten make up more than 3% of the sample. The sequenced material came from peripheral blood. These receptors came from a middle-aged man with COVID-19, enrolled during active disease.

The chain combines TRBV7-8 with TRBJ1-5; D remains unclear. There are 12 residues in the CDR3. Deletions cut 5 bases from V and 3 bases from J, with 5 bases between. The germline gives CDR1 SGHVS, CDR2 FQNEAQ. In DNA, the CDR3 is TGTGCCAGCAGCCCCTACAATCAGCCCCAGCATTTT. Translation gives CASSPYNQPQHF.

DNA for the CDR3: TGCAGCGTGATTATACAGGGAGAGTATGGCTACACCTTC. It is translated as CSVIIQGEYGYTF. The chain joins TRBV29-1 to TRBJ1-2, with a possible D match to TRBD1 (6 bases). The CDR3 has 13 residues. The germline CDR1 and CDR2 sequences are SQVTM and ANQGSEA. Trimming cost V 6 bases and J 5 bases, with 16 bases left between them.

This clone was observed a handful of times. This sequence joins TRBV5-1 and TRBJ2-7; TRBD1 is a possible D gene (6 bases). The CDR3 consists of 14 residues. V lost 4 bases to trimming and J lost 1 base, with 12 bases between them. Germline V CDR1 and CDR2: SGHRS, YFSETQ. This chain's CDR3 is CASSPGQMSYEQYF. The CDR3 nucleotides read TGCGCCAGCAGCCCCGGACAGATGTCCTACGAGCAGTACTTC.

The CDR3 here is CASSSYLYEQYF. Written as DNA, the CDR3 is TGTGCCAGCAGTTCCTATCTCTACGAGCAGTACTTC. The gene calls are TRBV28 and TRBJ2-7; no clear D. Looked up from germline, CDR1 is MDHEN and CDR2 is SYDVKM. The V and J ends lost 4 bases and 3 bases respectively, with 7 bases between them. The CDR3 runs 12 residues.

CDR3 region: CSVVESQGFYEQYF. For the CDR3, the DNA is TGCAGCGTTGTGGAGAGCCAGGGGTTCTACGAGCAGTACTTC. The V call is TRBV29-1, the J call TRBJ2-7; TRBD1 might be the D (6 bases). Trimming removed 4 bases at V and 3 bases at J, with 16 bases between. The CDR3 length is 14 residues. CDR1 and CDR2 from the germline V gene are SQVTM and ANQGSEA.

V is TRBV7-9 and J is TRBJ1-3; D remains unclear. V lost 5 bases and J 4 bases, leaving 6 bases between the germline ends. The CDR3 totals 12 residues. Germline values: CDR1 SEHNR, CDR2 FQNEAQ (reference sequence). Here the CDR3 reads CASSPQGNTIYF. The CDR3, as DNA: TGTGCCAGCAGCCCGCAGGGAAACACCATATATTTT.

The chain combines TRBV28 with TRBJ1-6, with 8 bases identical to TRBD1. J was trimmed by 7 bases and V by 5 bases; bases with no gene match: 10. CDR1 is MDHEN and CDR2 is SYDVKM in the germline V gene. The CDR3 is 16 amino acids. CDR3 DNA sequence: TGTGCCAGCAGTCCACCCTCAGGGGACAGGAATTCACCCCTCCACTTT. Amino acid sequence: CASSPPSGDRNSPLHF.

This chain uses TRBV7-9 with TRBJ2-1; 13 bases are shared with TRBD2. Germline V gene sequence: CDR1 SEHNR, CDR2 FQNEAQ (reference sequence). The CDR3 is 17 amino acids. The V gene end was trimmed by 1 base and the J gene end by 3 bases; junction bases not matched to a gene: 3. The CDR3 loop reads CASSLGLAGGLYNEQFF. The DNA of the CDR3 is TGTGCCAGCAGCTTAGGACTAGCGGGGGGCCTCTACAATGAGCAGTTCTTC.

V gene TRBV5-1 combines with J gene TRBJ2-5; TRBD1 matches 7 bases. The junction had 7 bases not matched to a gene; V was cut back by 0 bases and J by 5 bases. CDR3 length: 15 residues. Germline loops: CDR1 SGHRS, CDR2 YFSETQ. Written as DNA, the CDR3 is TGCGCCAGCAGCTTGGGACAGGGTCAATGGGAGACCCAGTACTTC. This codes for CASSLGQGQWETQYF.

V usage is TRBV7-3 and J usage is TRBJ2-2; 9 nucleotides line up with TRBD2. Germline loops: CDR1 SGHTA, CDR2 FQGTGA. CDR3 length: 14 amino acids. The V gene end was trimmed by 3 bases and the J gene end by 6 bases; junction bases not matched to a gene: 2. The CDR3 DNA sequence: TGTGCCAGCAGCTTTAGCGGGAGCGCCGGGGAGCTGTTTTTT. Protein: CASSFSGSAGELFF.

This CDR3 reads CAWTQDSNQPQHF. CDR3 DNA sequence: TGTGCCTGGACGCAGGATAGCAATCAGCCCCAGCATTTT. V is TRBV30 and J is TRBJ1-5; D unclear. The CDR3 is 13 residues long. CDR1 and CDR2 from the germline V gene are GTSNPN and SVGIG (reference sequence). V gave up 4 bases and J gave up 0 bases, with 7 bases separating them.

V and J are TRBV7-3 and TRBJ2-5; tentatively, D is TRBD1 (6 bases). This CDR3 has 13 amino acids. Germline V CDR1 and CDR2: SGHTA, FQGTGA. The V and J ends lost 4 bases and 2 bases respectively, with 8 bases between them. The CDR3 bases are TGTGCCAGCAGCTACAGGGTACAAGAGACCCAGTACTTC. This encodes CASSYRVQETQYF.

In this sample, this clone turned up a few times. This chain connects TRBV19 to TRBJ2-3, with TRBD1 identical over 9 bases. CDR3 length: 15 amino acids. V lost 5 bases and J lost 6; bases outside the gene matches: 9. Per the germline V gene, CDR1 is LNHDA and CDR2 is SQIVND (reference sequence). The CDR3 protein is CASSEGQGAGDTQYF. CDR3 coding DNA: TGTGCCAGTAGTGAGGGACAGGGAGCGGGGGATACGCAGTATTTT.

V gene TRBV18 combines with J gene TRBJ2-1, with 10 bases aligning to TRBD1. V dropped 2 bases and J dropped 3; count of bases not matched to a gene: 1. The CDR3 totals 15 residues. Germline CDR1 is KGHSH and CDR2 is LQKENI. CDR3 in amino acids: CASSPGTGDYNEQFF. CDR3 bases: TGTGCCAGCTCACCAGGGACAGGGGACTACAATGAGCAGTTCTTC. The full variable domain, its missing parts supplied by reference TRBV18 and TRBJ2-1, is NAGVMQNPRHLVRRRGQEARLRCSPMKGHSHVYWYRQLPEEGLKFMVYLQKENIIDESGMPKERFSAEFPKEGPSILRIQQVVRGDSAAYFCASSPGTGDYNEQFFGPGTRLTVL.

The rearrangement uses TRBV2 and TRBJ1-1, with 7 bases fitting TRBD1. V gave up 6 bases and J gave up 5 bases; unmatched junction bases: 12. The CDR3 contains 15 residues. The germline V gene has CDR1 SNHLY and CDR2 FYNNEI. CDR3 bases: TGTGCCAGCAGCGAGCAGATAGGACAGGTGACTGAAGCTTTCTTT. Translation: CASSEQIGQVTEAFF.

V is TRBV27 and J is TRBJ2-7, with TRBD1 identical over 7 bases. With 5 bases clipped from V and 5 bases from J, the junction kept 9 bases outside the gene matches. CDR1 is MNHEY, CDR2 SMNVEV, per germline (reference sequence). The CDR3 has 14 residues. The CDR3 loop reads CASSVWGQSNEQYF. In DNA, the CDR3 is TGTGCCAGCAGTGTATGGGGACAGTCGAACGAGCAGTACTTC.

The chain is built from TRBV15 and TRBJ2-5; 9 positions agree with TRBD1. The J segment lost 1 base and the V segment lost 0 bases, leaving 0 bases of the junction unmatched. CDR1 is LNHNV and CDR2 is YYDKDF in the germline V gene (reference sequence). The CDR3 is 15 residues long. CDR3 amino acids: CATSREGQGQETQYF. The CDR3 nucleotides are TGTGCCACCAGCAGAGAGGGACAGGGCCAAGAGACCCAGTACTTC.

The rearrangement joins TRBV6-5 to TRBJ2-7; 11 positions agree with TRBD1. The CDR3 totals 15 residues. V trimming: 5 bases; J trimming: 6 bases; junction bases outside the gene matches: 9. Germline CDR1 is MNHEY and CDR2 is SVGAGI. The CDR3 reads CASSQIGQGAFEQYF. CDR3 bases: TGTGCCAGCAGTCAGATTGGACAGGGGGCATTCGAGCAGTACTTC.

V is TRBV7-8 and J is TRBJ2-5, with D possibly TRBD2 on 5 matching bases. This CDR3 comprises 15 residues. Between the trimmed V and J ends, which lost 0 bases and 3 bases, there was a span of 11 bases. Germline CDR1 and CDR2: SGHVS and FQNEAQ. The CDR3 protein is CASSLARVREETQYF. In DNA, the CDR3 is TGTGCCAGCAGCTTAGCGCGGGTTAGGGAAGAGACCCAGTACTTC.

This clone was seen a single time. The CDR3 reads CASRTTGSSSTDTQYF. CDR3 sequence (DNA): TGTGCCAGCAGGACGACAGGGTCTTCTAGCACAGATACGCAGTATTTT. This sequence joins TRBV11-2 and TRBJ2-3, with TRBD1 matching 7 bases. Germline V CDR1 and CDR2: SGHAT, FQNNGV. Trimming at V came to 6 bases and at J to 0 bases, leaving 9 bases not matched to a gene. This CDR3 is built from 16 residues.

The chain recombines TRBV18 with TRBJ1-2, with D possibly being TRBD1 (6 bases). Per germline, CDR1 KGHSH and CDR2 LQKENI. The CDR3 totals 14 residues. Trimming pared 8 bases from V and 2 bases from J, leaving 15 bases between. The chain's CDR3 is CASTQQGANYGYTF. CDR3 DNA: TGTGCCAGCACACAACAGGGTGCGAACTATGGCTACACCTTC.

This chain links TRBV19 with TRBJ2-6; D perhaps matches TRBD1 (6 bases). Between the trimmed V and J ends, which lost 5 bases and 0 bases, there was a span of 14 bases. Germline V gene lookup returns CDR1 LNHDA and CDR2 SQIVND (reference sequence). CDR3 length equals 17 residues. CDR3 DNA: TGTGCCAGTAGTTTACACAGGGAAATCTCTGGGGCCAACGTCCTGACTTTC. Translated, it gives CASSLHREISGANVLTF.

The chain is built from TRBV29-1 and TRBJ2-1; tentatively, D is TRBD2 (6 bases). The length of the CDR3 is 12 residues. CDR1 and CDR2 from the germline V gene are SQVTM and ANQGSEA. Trimming shortened V by 7 bases and J by 9 bases, and 16 bases separated the two germline ends. In DNA form, the CDR3 reads TGCAGCGGGGGGGATTCTAGCCTTGAGCAGTTCTTC. The encoded protein is CSGGDSSLEQFF.

The table lists this clone with a few counts. The chain employs TRBV7-9 and TRBJ1-6; a possible D gene is TRBD1 (5 bases). CDR1 and CDR2 (germline): SEHNR, FQNEAQ (reference sequence). The CDR3 contains 14 residues. V lost 2 bases, J lost 8 bases, and 10 bases lay in between. The CDR3 DNA reads TGTGCCAGCAGCTTACATGGGGCGGATTCACCCCTCCACTTT. Translating gives CASSLHGADSPLHF.

This clone has just one count. This chain connects TRBV19 to TRBJ2-1, with a possible D match to TRBD1 (5 bases). V dropped 6 bases and J dropped 0 bases, with 12 bases sitting between them. The CDR3 length is 15 residues. Germline V gene lookup returns CDR1 LNHDA and CDR2 SQIVND (reference sequence). The CDR3 DNA follows: TGTGCCAGTAGCAGACAGATAAGCTCCTACAATGAGCAGTTCTTC. Protein: CASSRQISSYNEQFF.

The chain carries TRBV12-3 or TRBV12-4 and TRBJ2-4, with 8 bases that match TRBD2. The CDR3 covers 13 residues. V trimming: 6 bases; J trimming: 8 bases; junction bases outside the gene matches: 6. CDR3 sequence reads: CASSPLGRDIQYF. The DNA of the CDR3 is TGTGCCAGCAGCCCCCTCGGGAGGGACATTCAGTACTTC.

CDR3 protein: CASSPLDRIGGYTF. The CDR3 bases are TGTGCCAGCTCACCTCTGGACAGGATCGGCGGCTACACCTTC. The chain joins TRBV18 to TRBJ1-2; 7 bases are shared with TRBD1. The germline V gene encodes CDR1 KGHSH and CDR2 LQKENI. The CDR3 is 14 residues long. Unmatched junction bases numbered 9, after V lost 3 bases and J lost 8 bases. Full variable domain (outside the CDR3, taken from reference TRBV18 and TRBJ1-2): NAGVMQNPRHLVRRRGQEARLRCSPMKGHSHVYWYRQLPEEGLKFMVYLQKENIIDESGMPKERFSAEFPKEGPSILRIQQVVRGDSAAYFCASSPLDRIGGYTFGSGTRLTVV.